These T cell receptor beta chains were read from a single sample in a study of T-cell reconstitution after alpha-beta-depleted transplantation in children. TCRdb re-called the PCR reads with MiXCR, one entry per CDR3 protein. The data show approximately 630,000 distinct CDR3 sequences, about 12% seen once. The material sequenced was PBMCs, taken before TCRalphabeta/CD19-depleted stem cell transplant. The source of these receptors is a girl aged 2 to 10 with congenital amegakaryocytic thrombocytopenia, due to receive a stem cell transplant. The CDR3 runs from the conserved cysteine through the conserved F or W. The D gene is left open where the match is weak. Only part of the rows carry a size: once, few, many, or a class if the clone is expanded.

TRBV28	NA	NA	TRBJ2-1	TGTGCCAGCAGTCAGGACGGAAACTCCTACAATGAGCAGTTCTTC	CASSQDGNSYNEQFF
TRBV20-1	NA	TRBD2	TRBJ2-3	TGCAGTGCCAACCGCCAAGCGGGAGGAGATACGCAGTATTTT	CSANRQAGGDTQYF
TRBV20-1	many	TRBD1	TRBJ2-1	TGCAGTGCAAGGAGACCCGGGACAGGGGGTGTAAATGAGCAGTTCTTC	CSARRPGTGGVNEQFF
TRBV7-9	many	NA	TRBJ2-7	TGTGCCAGCTCGGCGGTATCGGTCTACGAGCAGTACTTC	CASSAVSVYEQYF
TRBV20-1	few	TRBD2	TRBJ2-6	TGCAGTGCTCTAGCGGGAGTGATACACTCTGGGGCCAACGTCCTGACTTTC	CSALAGVIHSGANVLTF
TRBV6-1	NA	TRBD2	TRBJ2-1	TGTGCCAGCAGAGACACTAGCGGGAGAAACAATGAGCAGTTCTTC	CASRDTSGRNNEQFF
TRBV18	many	NA	TRBJ2-7	TGTGCCAGCTCCCAAACAGGGGGGGCCCCCTACGAGCAGTACTTC	CASSQTGGAPYEQYF
TRBV10-2	many	NA	TRBJ1-1	TGCGCCAGTACCACAACAGGGAAAGACACTGAAGCTTTCTTT	CASTTTGKDTEAFF
TRBV6-5	many	TRBD1	TRBJ1-5	TGTGCCAGCAGTCCCCGAGGACAGGCCTATAGCAATCAGCCCCAGCATTTT	CASSPRGQAYSNQPQHF
TRBV9	few	NA	TRBJ1-1	TGTGCCAGCAGCCCGGGACAAGAAGCTTTCTTT	CASSPGQEAFF
TRBV5-1	NA	NA	TRBJ2-5	TGCGCCAGCAGCTTATTTCAGGTGGCGGAGGGGGGAGAGACCCAGTACTTC	CASSLFQVAEGGETQYF
TRBV5-1	few	TRBD2	TRBJ2-7	TGCGCCAGCAGCGACATACTAGCGGACTCCTACGAGCAGTACTTC	CASSDILADSYEQYF
TRBV7-2	few	NA	TRBJ2-1	TGTGCCAGCAGCTTAGATGAGCCACCTAAGCAGTTCTTC	CASSLDEPPKQFF
TRBV18	few	NA	TRBJ2-3	TGTGCCAGCTCACCACGACAATCCCCCACAGATACGCAGTATTTT	CASSPRQSPTDTQYF
TRBV7-9	NA	NA	TRBJ2-1	TGTGCCAGCAGCCAGTGGACTGGAGAGCAGTTCTTC	CASSQWTGEQFF
TRBV12-3/TRBV12-4	few	NA	TRBJ2-2	TGTGCCAGCAGCCGGACAACCGGGGAGCTGTTTTTT	CASSRTTGELFF
TRBV29-1	few	TRBD1	TRBJ2-7	TGCAGCGTTCGACTTAGCCCCCTAACAGGGGCCTACGAGCAGTACTTC	CSVRLSPLTGAYEQYF
TRBV25-1	few	NA	TRBJ2-5	TGTGCCAGCAGTGATTTCGACAGTCAAGAGACCCAGTACTTC	CASSDFDSQETQYF
TRBV19	NA	NA	TRBJ2-1	TGTGCCAGTAGCCACGCACAGGGTATGCATGAGCAGTTCTTC	CASSHAQGMHEQFF
TRBV24-1	many	NA	TRBJ2-5	TGTGCCACCTCCAGGGGCGTTGGCGAGACCCAGTACTTC	CATSRGVGETQYF
TRBV19	many	NA	TRBJ2-5	TGTGCCAGTTCTACCGGGACGCTTAAAGAGACCCAGTACTTC	CASSTGTLKETQYF
TRBV5-1	NA	TRBD2	TRBJ2-1	TGCGCCAGCAGCTTGCGGGGGGATACCTACAATGAGCAGTTCTTC	CASSLRGDTYNEQFF
TRBV7-6	NA	NA	TRBJ2-7	TGTGCCAGCAGCTTTTCGGGGATTAGCGGCTCCTACGAGCAGTACTTC	CASSFSGISGSYEQYF
TRBV20-1	many	TRBD2	TRBJ2-7	TGCAGTGCGACCGGGACTAGCGGACCTAGCTCCTACGAGCAGTACTTC	CSATGTSGPSSYEQYF
TRBV13	few	TRBD2	TRBJ2-2	TGTGCCACCTTGAATCGGGGGGACACCGGGGAGCTGTTTTTT	CATLNRGDTGELFF
TRBV6-5	many	NA	TRBJ2-2	TGTGCCAGCAGTTACGTCGCGGATTCGGGCGGGGAGCTGTTTTTT	CASSYVADSGGELFF
TRBV5-1	NA	NA	TRBJ2-5	TGCGCCAGCAGCCCGACGGTCCTCTCGGAAGAGACCCAGTACTTC	CASSPTVLSEETQYF
TRBV5-1	many	TRBD2	TRBJ2-2	TGCGCCAGCAGCTTATGGACTAGTAACGCCGGGGAGCTGTTTTTT	CASSLWTSNAGELFF
TRBV12-3/TRBV12-4	many	NA	TRBJ2-2	TGTGCCATCGAAGACCTCGCCGGGGAGCTGTTTTTT	CAIEDLAGELFF
TRBV6-1	few	TRBD2	TRBJ2-1	TGTGCCAGCAGTGGACTAGCGGGAGGCCCCCCCTACAATGAGCAGTTCTTC	CASSGLAGGPPYNEQFF
TRBV5-1	few	NA	TRBJ2-7	TGCGCCAGCAGCTTGAATATCGACTGGAATTCCTACGAGCAGTACTTC	CASSLNIDWNSYEQYF
TRBV18	NA	NA	TRBJ2-1	TGTGCCAGCTCACCACCTACCACTTCTGAGCAGTTCTTC	CASSPPTTSEQFF
TRBV7-2	few	NA	TRBJ2-1	TGTGCCAGCAGCTTAGCAGGACAGAGGACTTGGGATGAGCAGTTCTTC	CASSLAGQRTWDEQFF
TRBV11-2	many	NA	TRBJ2-5	TGTGCCAGCAGACCAGAGGAGTTTCGAGAGACCCAGTACTTC	CASRPEEFRETQYF
TRBV2	few	TRBD2	TRBJ2-1	TGTGCCAGCAGTGAAGGGGGGACTAGCTACAATGAGCAGTTCTTC	CASSEGGTSYNEQFF
TRBV7-2	few	TRBD2	TRBJ2-1	TGTGCCAGCAGCTTAATAGCGGGAGGGCCCCCCTACAATGAGCAGTTCTTC	CASSLIAGGPPYNEQFF
TRBV5-1	NA	TRBD2	TRBJ2-3	TGCGCCAGCAGCTTGGTAGCGGGAGGAGGGACAGATACGCAGTATTTT	CASSLVAGGGTDTQYF
TRBV12-3/TRBV12-4	NA	NA	TRBJ2-1	TGTGCCAGCAGTTTAGACAACTCGATAGACAATGAGCAGTTCTTC	CASSLDNSIDNEQFF
TRBV20-1	NA	NA	TRBJ2-3	TGCAGTGCTAGAGATTGGCCTAGCGAGGATACGCAGTATTTT	CSARDWPSEDTQYF
TRBV27	many	NA	TRBJ2-2	TGTGCCAGCAGTTTCTACGGAGTTGGGTCCGGGGAGCTGTTTTTT	CASSFYGVGSGELFF
TRBV18	NA	NA	TRBJ2-3	TGTGCCAGCTCACCAGGCGGCCCCGACACAGATACGCAGTATTTT	CASSPGGPDTDTQYF
TRBV29-1	many	NA	TRBJ1-1	TGCAGCGTGGCATCAGGGATAGCTGAAGCTTTCTTT	CSVASGIAEAFF
TRBV6-1	many	TRBD2	TRBJ2-5	TGTGCCAGCAGTGAAGCGCCCACAGCGGGGCAAGAGACCCAGTACTTC	CASSEAPTAGQETQYF
TRBV3-1	NA	TRBD1	TRBJ2-1	TGTGCCGGTCGGGACAGTGCCACGAATGAGCAGTTCTTC	CAGRDSATNEQFF
TRBV19	NA	NA	TRBJ2-1	TGTGCCAGTAGTAGCCCCGGGGGAAATGAGCAGTTCTTC	CASSSPGGNEQFF
TRBV12-3/TRBV12-4	many	NA	TRBJ1-2	TGTGCCAGCAGTCCCGGGGGATCTTCTAACTATGGCTACACCTTC	CASSPGGSSNYGYTF
TRBV5-1	few	NA	TRBJ2-5	TGCGCCAGCAGCGCACGCTCAACCCAAGAGACCCAGTACTTC	CASSARSTQETQYF
TRBV5-1	many	TRBD1	TRBJ2-1	TGCGCCAGCAGCACGGGACAGGGGGTCGACAATGAGCAGTTCTTC	CASSTGQGVDNEQFF
TRBV5-1	many	TRBD2	TRBJ2-1	TGCGCCAGCAGCTTGCAGCGGGATGACATATCCTACAATGAGCAGTTCTTC	CASSLQRDDISYNEQFF
TRBV9	NA	NA	TRBJ2-3	TGTGCCAGCAGCGTATTATCTGCTAGCACAGATACGCAGTATTTT	CASSVLSASTDTQYF
TRBV4-1	NA	TRBD2	TRBJ2-3	TGCGCCAGCAGCCAAGCCACGGGAGGGACGACAGATACGCAGTATTTT	CASSQATGGTTDTQYF
TRBV20-1	many	NA	TRBJ2-5	TGCAGTGCTCCCAGGGCGGGAAGGCAAGAGACCCAGTACTTC	CSAPRAGRQETQYF